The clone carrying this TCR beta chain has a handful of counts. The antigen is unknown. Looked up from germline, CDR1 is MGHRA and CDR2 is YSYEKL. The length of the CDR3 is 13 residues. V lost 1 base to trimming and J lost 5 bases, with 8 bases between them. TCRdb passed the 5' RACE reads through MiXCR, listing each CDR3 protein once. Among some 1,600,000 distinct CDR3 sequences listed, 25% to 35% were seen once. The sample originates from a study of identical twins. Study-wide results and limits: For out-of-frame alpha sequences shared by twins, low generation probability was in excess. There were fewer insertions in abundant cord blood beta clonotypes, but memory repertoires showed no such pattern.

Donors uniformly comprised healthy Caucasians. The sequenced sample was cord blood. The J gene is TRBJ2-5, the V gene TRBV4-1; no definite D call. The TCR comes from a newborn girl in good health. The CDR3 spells CASSQVVVETQYF. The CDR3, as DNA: TGCGCCAGCAGCCAAGTTGTAGTCGAGACCCAGTACTTC.